This T cell receptor (beta chain) was recovered during a study of lung T cells in sarcoidosis with Löfgren's syndrome. Germline V gene sequence: CDR1 SGHAT, CDR2 FQDESV (reference sequence). The CDR3 spans 15 residues. TCRdb re-called the reads with MiXCR, one entry per CDR3 protein. This table holds approximately 260 distinct CDR3 sequences, under 30% found once. A few counts support this clonotype. Sequence at one end of the junction differs from germline and may be a read error. The receptor comes from a human donor with sarcoidosis (Löfgren's syndrome or another form), or a control subject (not recorded which). The gene calls are TRBV11-1 and TRBJ2-3; D call uncertain. The sample taken for sequencing was CD4+ T cells from bronchoalveolar lavage. Here the CDR3 DNA reads TGTGCCAGCAGCCCACGGAAGGGCAGCACAGATACGAAGTATTTT. Translated, it gives CASSPRKGSTDTKYF.